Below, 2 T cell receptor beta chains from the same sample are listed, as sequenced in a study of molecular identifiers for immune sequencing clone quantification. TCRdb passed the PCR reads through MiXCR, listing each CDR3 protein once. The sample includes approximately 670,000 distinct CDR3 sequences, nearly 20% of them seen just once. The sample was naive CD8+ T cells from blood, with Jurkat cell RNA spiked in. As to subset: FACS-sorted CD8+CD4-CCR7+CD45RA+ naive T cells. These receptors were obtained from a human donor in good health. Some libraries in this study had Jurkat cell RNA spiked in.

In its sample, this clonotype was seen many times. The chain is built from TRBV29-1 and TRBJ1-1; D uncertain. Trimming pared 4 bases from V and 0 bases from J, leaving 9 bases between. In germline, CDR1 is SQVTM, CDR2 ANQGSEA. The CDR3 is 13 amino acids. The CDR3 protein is CSVADTLNTEAFF. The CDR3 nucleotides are TGCAGCGTTGCTGACACCTTGAACACTGAAGCTTTCTTT.

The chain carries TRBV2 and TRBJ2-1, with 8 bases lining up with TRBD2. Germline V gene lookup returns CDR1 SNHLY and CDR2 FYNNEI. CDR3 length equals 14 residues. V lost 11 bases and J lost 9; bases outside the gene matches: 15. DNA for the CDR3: TGTGCCGGGAAAGGCGGGAGGTCGTTGGGTGAGCAGTTCTTC. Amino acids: CAGKGGRSLGEQFF.